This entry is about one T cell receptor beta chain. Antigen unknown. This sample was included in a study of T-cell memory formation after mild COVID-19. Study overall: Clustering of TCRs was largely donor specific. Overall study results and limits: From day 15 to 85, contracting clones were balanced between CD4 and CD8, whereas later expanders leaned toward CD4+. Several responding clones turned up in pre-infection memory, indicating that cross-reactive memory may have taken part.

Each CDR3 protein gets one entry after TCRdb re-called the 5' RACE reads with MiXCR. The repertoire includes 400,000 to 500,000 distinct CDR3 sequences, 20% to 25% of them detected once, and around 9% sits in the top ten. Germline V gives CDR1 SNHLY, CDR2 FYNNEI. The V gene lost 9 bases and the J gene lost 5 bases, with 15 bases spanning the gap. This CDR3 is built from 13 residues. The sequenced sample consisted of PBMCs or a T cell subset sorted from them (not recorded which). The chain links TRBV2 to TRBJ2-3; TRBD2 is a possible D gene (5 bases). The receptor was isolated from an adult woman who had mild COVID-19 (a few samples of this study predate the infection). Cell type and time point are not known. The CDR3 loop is CASKRRTRDTQYF. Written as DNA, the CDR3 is TGTGCCAGTAAGCGGAGGACCCGAGATACGCAGTATTTT. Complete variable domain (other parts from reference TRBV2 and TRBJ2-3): EPEVTQTPSHQVTQMGQEVILRCVPISNHLYFYWYRQILGQKVEFLVSFYNNEISEKSEIFDDQFSVERPDGSNFTLKIRSTKLEDSAMYFCASKRRTRDTQYFGPGTRLTVL.